This T cell receptor beta chain came from a study of T-cell reconstitution after alpha-beta-depleted transplantation in children. This clonotype was detected many times. During its preparation, the TCRbeta library received unique molecular identifiers. TCRdb reprocessed the PCR reads via MiXCR and lists one record per CDR3 protein. The data hold 190,000 or so distinct CDR3 sequences, with roughly 7.5% observed a single time. Trimming left V 1 base short and J 3 bases short, with 16 bases between. Germline V lookup: CDR1 DFQATT, CDR2 SNEGSKA (reference sequence). The CDR3 has 16 amino acids. This sequence originates from a human donor who donated a stem cell graft to a child with Wiskott-Aldrich syndrome. Here the sequenced sample was PBMCs from the stem cell graft donor, taken from the stem cell graft. The chain has TRBV20-1 and TRBJ2-1; D assignment may be TRBD1 or TRBD2 (6 bases each). The CDR3 sequence is CSARVEGQGVYNEQFF. The CDR3 region has the DNA TGCAGTGCTAGAGTGGAGGGACAAGGCGTCTACAATGAGCAGTTCTTC.